The rows below give T cell receptor beta chains drawn from one sample of a study of early T cells in non-severe SARS-CoV-2 infection. One entry per CDR3 protein, called by TCRdb with MiXCR from the 5' RACE reads. The sample has about 88,000 distinct CDR3 sequences; 14% to 15% are singletons. Source material: whole blood. All receptors derive from an adult who was a healthcare worker with PCR-confirmed SARS-CoV-2 infection or an uninfected control (not recorded which). CDR3s include the opening cysteine and the closing phenylalanine or tryptophan. The order of the fields is D gene, clone size, CDR3 length, J gene, V gene, CDR3 protein, CDR3 DNA. The D gene is left open where the match is weak. Rows may omit the clone size; those that give it use once, few, many or a size class.

>NA|NA|12|TRBJ1-1|TRBV12-3/TRBV12-4
CASSLEDTEAFF
TGTGCCAGCAGTTTGGAGGACACTGAAGCTTTCTTT
>TRBD2|NA|17|TRBJ2-1|TRBV6-5
CASSYPAGGSSYNEQFF
TGTGCCAGCAGTTACCCGGCGGGGGGAAGCTCCTACAATGAGCAGTTCTTC
>TRBD2|NA|14|TRBJ2-7|TRBV28
CASRTGTSGYEQYF
TGTGCCAGCAGAACCGGGACTAGCGGCTACGAGCAGTACTTC
>TRBD1|few|12|TRBJ2-3|TRBV20-1
CSAPRDSDTQYF
TGCAGTGCTCCCCGGGACAGCGATACGCAGTATTTT
>NA|many|13|TRBJ1-2|TRBV6-2/TRBV6-3
CATQVDGNYGYTF
TGTGCCACCCAAGTGGACGGCAACTATGGCTACACCTTC
>NA|many|13|TRBJ2-7|TRBV27
CASSFTDSGKQYF
TGTGCCAGCAGTTTTACCGATAGTGGCAAGCAGTACTTC
>NA|few|13|TRBJ2-5|TRBV21-1
CASSKRHQETQYF
TGTGCCAGCAGCAAACGTCACCAAGAGACCCAGTACTTC
>NA|few|11|TRBJ2-1|TRBV6-2/TRBV6-3
CASNDNNEQFF
TGTGCCAGCAACGATAACAATGAGCAGTTCTTC
>NA|NA|12|TRBJ2-1|TRBV7-9
CASKDYDSEQFF
TGTGCCAGCAAGGACTACGATAGTGAGCAGTTCTTC
>NA|few|14|TRBJ2-5|TRBV20-1
CSAPPSVGGWTQYF
TGCAGTGCCCCACCCTCGGTTGGGGGATGGACCCAGTACTTC
>TRBD1|NA|15|TRBJ1-1|TRBV28
CASSGGQPGNTEAFF
TGTGCCAGCAGTGGGGGACAGCCCGGGAACACTGAAGCTTTCTTT
>NA|once|14|TRBJ2-7|TRBV7-9
CASSLGASLYEQYF
TGTGCCAGCAGCTTAGGGGCCAGCCTCTACGAGCAGTACTTC